This passage covers 29 T cell receptor beta chains from one sample sequenced in a study of blood T cell repertoires in COVID-19. The assay was immunoSEQ multiplex PCR, and TCRdb's table has in-frame clones only and misses some. The data hold approximately 230,000 clones, with 70% to 85% observed a single time. Input material: PBMCs or T cells enriched from blood (not recorded which). The source of these receptors is a man aged 40-55 years who had recovered from COVID-19.

This rearrangement joins TRBV7-2 to TRBJ1-2; no clear D. Germline CDR1 and CDR2: SGHTA and FQGNSA. The CDR3 covers 13 residues. The ends were cut back, 7 bases at V and 4 bases at J, with 13 bases in the middle. In DNA form, the CDR3 reads TGTGCCAGCACGTTCGAGGCTCTCTATGGCTACACCTTC. Protein product: CASTFEALYGYTF.

The rearrangement links TRBV2 to TRBJ2-1; 13 positions agree with TRBD2. CDR3 length: 16 amino acids. Germline V gene data show CDR1 as SNHLY and CDR2 as FYNNEI. The ends lost 6 bases at V and 4 bases at J; junction bases unmatched: 6. Written as DNA, the CDR3 is TGTGCCAGCAGGGACGGGACTAGCGGGACTTACAATGAGCAGTTCTTC. Residues: CASRDGTSGTYNEQFF.

The chain is built from TRBV6-5 and TRBJ2-3; TRBD1 is a possible D gene (5 bases). Trimming took 6 bases from V and 6 from J, leaving 10 bases between them. The germline CDR1 and CDR2 sequences are MNHEY and SVGAGI. CDR3 length: 12 amino acids. The CDR3 nucleotides read TGTGCCAGCAGATCAGGGTGGGATACGCAGTATTTT. Its protein is CASRSGWDTQYF.

The V and J genes are TRBV28 and TRBJ2-2, with D uncertain. The CDR3 contains 18 residues. CDR1 and CDR2 (germline): MDHEN, SYDVKM. V was shortened by 3 bases and J by 1 base, with 18 bases between the two germline ends. The CDR3: CASSFSIVLNLNTGELFF. DNA for the CDR3: TGTGCCAGCAGTTTTAGTATAGTTCTAAACTTGAACACCGGGGAGCTGTTTTTT.

V is TRBV9 and J is TRBJ2-5, with D possibly matching TRBD1 (6 bases). CDR3 length: 16 amino acids. Germline loops: CDR1 SGDLS, CDR2 YYNGEE. V lost 3 bases, J lost 4 bases, and 19 bases lay in between. The CDR3 here is CASSGTQGLSLETQYF. CDR3 in DNA: TGTGCCAGCAGCGGAACACAGGGATTGTCGCTAGAGACCCAGTACTTC.

The chain uses TRBV5-1 and TRBJ1-1, with TRBD1 as a possible D gene (5 bases). Germline CDR1 and CDR2: SGHRS and YFSETQ. The V end was cut by 4 bases, the J end by 1 base, with 11 bases between. This CDR3 is built from 14 residues. CDR3 in DNA: TGCGCCAGCAGCGCGGACATTTCGAACACTGAAGCTTTCTTT. Amino acids: CASSADISNTEAFF.

This clone was detected only once. The chain uses TRBV5-6 and TRBJ1-2, with 9 bases identical to TRBD1. With V trimmed by 1 base and J by 0 bases, 7 bases remained unmatched. CDR1 and CDR2 (germline): SGHDT, YYEEEE. CDR3 size: 17 residues. DNA for the CDR3: TGTGCCAGCAGCTTGCCACAGGGGGCCGATACTAACTATGGCTACACCTTC. This sequence encodes CASSLPQGADTNYGYTF.

This chain connects TRBV2 to TRBJ2-7; TRBD1 might be the D (5 bases). Trimming shortened V by 8 bases and J by 4 bases, and 15 bases separated the two germline ends. This CDR3 region has 13 residues. Germline V CDR1 and CDR2: SNHLY, FYNNEI. The CDR3 loop reads CASGGAIGYEQYF. The CDR3 DNA reads as TGTGCCAGCGGTGGGGCCATCGGTTACGAGCAGTACTTC. Variable domain in full (rest from reference TRBV2 and TRBJ2-7): EPEVTQTPSHQVTQMGQEVILRCVPISNHLYFYWYRQILGQKVEFLVSFYNNEISEKSEIFDDQFSVERPDGSNFTLKIRSTKLEDSAMYFCASGGAIGYEQYFGPGTRLTVT.

The rearrangement joins TRBV7-2 to TRBJ2-7; no clear D gene. Deletions cut 5 bases from V and 5 bases from J, with 16 bases between. CDR1 SGHTA and CDR2 FQGNSA come from the germline V gene. The CDR3 runs 14 residues. The chain's CDR3 is CASSPLFVAHEQYF. The CDR3 bases are TGTGCCAGCAGCCCACTGTTCGTCGCCCACGAGCAGTACTTC.

The rearrangement links TRBV2 to TRBJ1-4, with 7 bases fitting TRBD1. This CDR3 comprises 14 residues. Trimming took 7 bases from V and 4 from J; bases not matched to a gene: 6. CDR1 is SNHLY and CDR2 is FYNNEI in the germline V gene. The CDR3 loop is CASITDRVNEKLFF. In DNA, the CDR3 is TGTGCCAGCATCACAGACAGGGTTAATGAAAAACTGTTTTTT.

The chain recombines TRBV7-3 with TRBJ1-1, with TRBD1 as a possible D gene (5 bases). Trimming took 5 bases from V and 0 from J, leaving 10 bases between them. The CDR3 covers 14 residues. In germline, CDR1 is SGHTA, CDR2 FQGTGA. This CDR3 is CASSRRGLNTEAFF. CDR3 nucleotide sequence: TGTGCCAGCAGCAGGAGGGGTCTGAACACTGAAGCTTTCTTT.

The V call is TRBV21-1, the J call TRBJ1-2; no DNA check was done on the table's D call, TRBD1. TRBV21-1 is a documented pseudogene. The CDR3 totals 15 residues. CDR3: CASSKQGVAKRSYTF. For the CDR3, the DNA is TGTGCCAGCAGCAAACAGGGGGTGGCCAAGAGGAGCTACACCTTC.

The chain combines TRBV5-5 with TRBJ1-6; 7 nucleotides match TRBD1. The junction had 4 bases not matched to a gene; V was cut back by 4 bases and J by 6 bases. This CDR3 region has 14 residues. Germline-derived CDR1 and CDR2 are SGHKS and YYEKEE (reference sequence). The CDR3: CASSLRQGNSPLHF. CDR3 bases: TGTGCCAGCAGCCTTAGACAGGGTAATTCACCCCTCCACTTT. The full variable domain, its missing parts supplied by reference TRBV5-5 and TRBJ1-6, is DAGVTQSPTHLIKTRGQQVTLRCSPISGHKSVSWYQQVLGQGPQFIFQYYEKEERGRGNFPDRFSARQFPNYSSELNVNALLLGDSALYLCASSLRQGNSPLHFGNGTRLTVT.

This clone has a single count. The chain couples TRBV5-4 to TRBJ2-2; D is unresolved. The ends were cut back, 0 bases at V and 1 base at J, with 10 bases in the middle. The CDR3 sequence is 16 residues long. CDR1 and CDR2 (germline): SGHNT, YYREEE (reference sequence). CDR3 DNA sequence: TGTGCCAGCAGCTTGGGGCTTTCGGGGAACACCGGGGAGCTGTTTTTT. It specifies CASSLGLSGNTGELFF.

The count of this clone is one. The V call is TRBV30, the J call TRBJ2-5; 9 bases match TRBD2. The CDR3 extends over 14 amino acids. V gave up 2 bases and J gave up 5 bases; unmatched junction bases: 6. CDR1 and CDR2 from the germline V gene are GTSNPN and SVGIG (reference sequence). CDR3 protein: CAWSHLAGYETQYF. In DNA form, the CDR3 reads TGTGCCTGGAGTCACCTAGCGGGATATGAGACCCAGTACTTC.

The V and J genes are TRBV13 and TRBJ1-1; D is undetermined. Germline loops: CDR1 PRHDT, CDR2 FYEKMQ (reference sequence). Trimming left V 0 bases short and J 0 bases short, with 8 bases between. The CDR3 length is 15 residues. The CDR3 DNA sequence: TGTGCCAGCAGCTTAGGGACAATTATGAACACTGAAGCTTTCTTT. Amino acid sequence: CASSLGTIMNTEAFF.

The V call is TRBV19, the J call TRBJ1-5; D is uncertain. V was clipped by 0 bases and J by 5 bases, with 8 bases between them. The length of the CDR3 is 14 residues. CDR1 and CDR2 from the germline V gene are LNHDA and SQIVND (reference sequence). The DNA for the CDR3 is TGTGCCAGTAGTATAGATATCTACTATCAGCCCCAGCATTTT. Its protein product is CASSIDIYYQPQHF.

This clone was recorded only once. The gene calls are TRBV13 and TRBJ1-2; 8 bases line up with TRBD1. The CDR3 covers 15 residues. The junction had 4 bases not matched to a gene; V was cut back by 0 bases and J by 4 bases. Germline values: CDR1 PRHDT, CDR2 FYEKMQ (reference sequence). CDR3: CASSLGTGGGYGYTF. CDR3 DNA sequence: TGTGCCAGCAGCTTAGGAACAGGGGGAGGCTATGGCTACACCTTC.

The chain couples TRBV2 to TRBJ2-1; D gene unclear. V lost 5 bases and J 4 bases, leaving 15 bases between the germline ends. The CDR3 totals 15 residues. CDR1 is SNHLY and CDR2 is FYNNEI in the germline V gene. The CDR3 spells CASSLVTGSYNEQFF. CDR3 coding DNA: TGTGCCAGCAGTCTCGTGACTGGATCGTACAATGAGCAGTTCTTC.

The gene calls are TRBV19 and TRBJ2-2, with 9 nucleotides matching TRBD1. Germline V gene data show CDR1 as LNHDA and CDR2 as SQIVND (reference sequence). V was pared by 4 bases and J by 4 bases, with 4 bases of the junction left unmatched. The length of the CDR3 is 15 residues. CDR3 sequence: CASSSGTGTTGELFF. The CDR3 DNA reads TGTGCCAGTAGTAGCGGGACAGGGACCACCGGGGAGCTGTTTTTT.

The CDR3 protein is CASSLPPDGYTF. Written as DNA, the CDR3 is TGCGCCAGCAGCTTGCCGCCGGATGGCTACACCTTC. The J gene is TRBJ1-2, the V gene TRBV5-1; D unresolved. V was pared by 1 base and J by 6 bases, with 7 bases between. Germline V CDR1 and CDR2: SGHRS, YFSETQ. CDR3 length equals 12 residues.

This chain joins TRBV6-4 and TRBJ2-2, with D maybe TRBD2 (5 bases). Germline CDR1 MRHNA, CDR2 SNTAGT. CDR3 length: 11 residues. Trimming took 4 bases from V and 8 from J, leaving 5 bases between them. CDR3 sequence reads: CASSAGGELFF. CDR3 DNA sequence: TGTGCCAGCAGTGCGGGAGGGGAGCTGTTTTTT.

In this sample, this clone turned up once. A junction boundary mismatches the germline segment, possibly from a read error. The chain couples TRBV3-1 (or the pseudogene TRBV3-2) to TRBJ1-4, with 7 bases identical to TRBD1. Germline V gene data show CDR1 as LGHDT and CDR2 as YNNKEL (reference sequence). CDR3 length equals 10 residues. The CDR3 DNA follows: TGTGCCAGCAGTCCTCCGGGACAGCCTTTT. It encodes CASSPPGQPF.

As for this clone: Other nucleotide sequences from this sample produce the same CDR3. The chain links TRBV6-5 to TRBJ1-4, with D perhaps TRBD1 (6 bases). Per the germline V gene, CDR1 is MNHEY and CDR2 is SVGAGI. With 0 bases removed from V and 5 bases from J, the gap between germline ends came to 10 bases. The CDR3 totals 15 residues. CDR3 region: CASSYSGHRNEKLFF. The CDR3 DNA sequence: TGTGCCAGCAGTTACTCGGGACACCGAAATGAAAAACTGTTTTTT.

V gene TRBV4-1 combines with J gene TRBJ1-2; the match to TRBD1 covers 8 bases. This CDR3 is 16 amino acids long. V trimming: 2 bases; J trimming: 9 bases; junction bases outside the gene matches: 14. The V gene's germline CDR1 is MGHRA and CDR2 YSYEKL. The CDR3 DNA follows: TGCGCCAGCAGCCAACCTGGGCAGGGGGCATTGATTCGCTACACCTTC. This translates into CASSQPGQGALIRYTF.

The chain carries TRBV19 and TRBJ2-7; 9 bases are shared with TRBD1. Germline CDR1 is LNHDA and CDR2 is SQIVND (reference sequence). This CDR3 spans 15 amino acids. V shed 3 bases, J shed 2 bases, and the junction held 5 bases outside the gene matches. The CDR3 sequence: CASSISGTGPYEQYF. The CDR3, as DNA: TGTGCCAGTAGTATCTCAGGGACAGGGCCCTACGAGCAGTACTTC.

J is TRBJ1-5 and V is TRBV7-9; 9 nucleotides align to TRBD1. Germline V gene sequence: CDR1 SEHNR, CDR2 FQNEAQ (reference sequence). V gave up 5 bases and J gave up 0 bases; unmatched junction bases: 8. CDR3 length: 17 amino acids. CDR3 nucleotide sequence: TGTGCCAGCAGCCTTACAGGGGGCGCGGGTAGCAATCAGCCCCAGCATTTT. Translated: CASSLTGGAGSNQPQHF.

This sequence joins TRBV2 and TRBJ1-2; unclear D gene. The CDR3 runs to 12 residues. The V and J ends lost 4 bases and 4 bases respectively, with 7 bases between them. Germline CDR1 SNHLY, CDR2 FYNNEI. The CDR3 sequence is CASSGSSYGYTF. The DNA of the CDR3 is TGTGCCAGCAGTGGGAGCAGCTATGGCTACACCTTC. The full variable domain, in which reference TRBV2 and TRBJ1-2 provide the parts outside the CDR3, is EPEVTQTPSHQVTQMGQEVILRCVPISNHLYFYWYRQILGQKVEFLVSFYNNEISEKSEIFDDQFSVERPDGSNFTLKIRSTKLEDSAMYFCASSGSSYGYTFGSGTRLTVV.

The genes are TRBV11-2 and TRBJ1-1; no firm D call. Trimming pared 0 bases from V and 10 bases from J, leaving 12 bases between. The germline V gene encodes CDR1 SGHAT and CDR2 FQNNGV. The CDR3 runs to 13 residues. The CDR3 DNA follows: TGTGCCAGCAGCTTAGATACGAGGGTTTCAGCTTTCTTT. Its translation: CASSLDTRVSAFF. The whole variable domain, remainder taken from reference TRBV11-2 and TRBJ1-1, is EAGVAQSPRYKIIEKRQSVAFWCNPISGHATLYWYQQILGQGPKLLIQFQNNGVVDDSQLPKDRFSAERLKGVDSTLKIQPAKLEDSAVYLCASSLDTRVSAFFGQGTRLTVV.